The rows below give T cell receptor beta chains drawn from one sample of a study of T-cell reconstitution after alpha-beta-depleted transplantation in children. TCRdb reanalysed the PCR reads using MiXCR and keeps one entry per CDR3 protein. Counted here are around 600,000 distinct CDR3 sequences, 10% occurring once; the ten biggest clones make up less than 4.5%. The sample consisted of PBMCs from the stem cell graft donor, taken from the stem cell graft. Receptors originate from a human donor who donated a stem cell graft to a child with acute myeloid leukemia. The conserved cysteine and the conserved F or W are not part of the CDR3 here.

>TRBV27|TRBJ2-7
ASSYREQY
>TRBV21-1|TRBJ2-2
ASSSLADTGELF
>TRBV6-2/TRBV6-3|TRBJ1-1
ASSFSNGASNLDTEAF
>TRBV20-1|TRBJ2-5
SARIAGYQETQY
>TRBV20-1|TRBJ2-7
SAATGRSYEQY
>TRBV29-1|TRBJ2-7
STTGGNSYEQY
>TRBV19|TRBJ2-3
ATALGQGSTDTQY
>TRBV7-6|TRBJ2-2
ASSLDLPGELF
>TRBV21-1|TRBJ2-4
ASSKLRRTAKNIQY
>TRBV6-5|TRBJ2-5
ASSYSISREAQY
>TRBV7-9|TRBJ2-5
ASSLLAGVEDQY
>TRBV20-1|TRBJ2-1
SAPSGSSGSYNEQF
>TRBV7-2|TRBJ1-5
ASSAGGMSNQPQH
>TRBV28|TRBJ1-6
ASTEQSSYNSPLH
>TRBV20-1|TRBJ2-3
SAREGSGRAVDTQY
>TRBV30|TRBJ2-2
AWSPLAGGPGELF
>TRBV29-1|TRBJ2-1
SVGGLAGGLRDEQF
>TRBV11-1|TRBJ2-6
ASSLADRAAPRANVLT
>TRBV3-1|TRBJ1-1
ASSQNTLGAF
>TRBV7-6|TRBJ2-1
ASSLATGRSHEQF
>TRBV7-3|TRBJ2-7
ASSLTRTSGAYEQY
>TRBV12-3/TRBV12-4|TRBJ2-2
ASSLMATGELF